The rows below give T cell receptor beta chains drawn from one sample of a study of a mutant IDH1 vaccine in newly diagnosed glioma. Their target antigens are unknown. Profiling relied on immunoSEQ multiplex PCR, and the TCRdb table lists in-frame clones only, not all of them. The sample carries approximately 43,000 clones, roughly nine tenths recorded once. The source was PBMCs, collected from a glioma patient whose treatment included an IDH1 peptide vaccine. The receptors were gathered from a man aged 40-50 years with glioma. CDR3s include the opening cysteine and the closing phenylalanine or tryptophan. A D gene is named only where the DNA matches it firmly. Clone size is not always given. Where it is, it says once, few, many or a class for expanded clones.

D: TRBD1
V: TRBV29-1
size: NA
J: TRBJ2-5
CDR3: CSVGGRDRVTQYF
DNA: TGCAGCGTTGGGGGCCGGGACAGGGTGACCCAGTACTTC

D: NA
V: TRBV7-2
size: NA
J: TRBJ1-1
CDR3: CASSSYGAFTEAFF
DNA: TGTGCCAGCAGCTCCTACGGGGCATTTACTGAAGCTTTCTTT

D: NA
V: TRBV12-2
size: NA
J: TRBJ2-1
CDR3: CASRFLLQGRNEQFF
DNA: TGTGCAAGTCGCTTTCTACTACAGGGTCGCAATGAGCAGTTCTTC

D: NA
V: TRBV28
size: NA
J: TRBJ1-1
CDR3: CASSPPDPTEAFF
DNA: TGTGCCAGCAGTCCACCCGATCCGACTGAAGCTTTCTTT

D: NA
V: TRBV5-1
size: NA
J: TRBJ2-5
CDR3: CASSFPGIQETQYF
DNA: TGCGCCAGCAGCTTCCCTGGGATTCAAGAGACCCAGTACTTC

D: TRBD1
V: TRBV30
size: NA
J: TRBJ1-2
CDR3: CAWSVQGVDYGYTF
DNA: TGTGCCTGGAGTGTTCAGGGGGTGGACTATGGCTACACCTTC

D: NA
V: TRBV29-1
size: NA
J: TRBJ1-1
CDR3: CSVSGVTEAFF
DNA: TGCAGCGTTTCAGGGGTGACTGAAGCTTTCTTT

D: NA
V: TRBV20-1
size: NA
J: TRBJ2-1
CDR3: CSATLYNEQFF
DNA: TGCAGTGCTACCTTATACAATGAGCAGTTCTTC

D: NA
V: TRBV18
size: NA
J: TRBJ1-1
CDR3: CASSPPWATMNTEAFF
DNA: TGTGCCAGCTCACCACCGTGGGCCACGATGAACACTGAAGCTTTCTTT

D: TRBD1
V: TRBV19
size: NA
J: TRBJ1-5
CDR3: CASGTGTKSQHF
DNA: TGTGCCAGTGGGACAGGGACCAAGTCCCAGCATTTT

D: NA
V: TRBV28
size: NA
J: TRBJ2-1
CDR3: CASSGAGSGNEQFF
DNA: TGTGCCAGCAGTGGTGCAGGGAGTGGCAATGAGCAGTTCTTC

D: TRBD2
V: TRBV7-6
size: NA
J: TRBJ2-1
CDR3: CASSLWTSGLTSYNEQFF
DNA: TGTGCCAGCAGCTTGTGGACTAGCGGGCTAACCTCCTACAATGAGCAGTTCTTC

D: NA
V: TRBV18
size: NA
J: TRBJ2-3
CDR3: CASSPWGLITDTQYF
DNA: TGTGCCAGCTCACCGTGGGGGCTCATCACAGATACGCAGTATTTT

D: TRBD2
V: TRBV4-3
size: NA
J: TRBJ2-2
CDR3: CASSQDVGLAGYISSNTGELFF
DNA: TGCGCCAGCAGCCAAGATGTCGGACTAGCGGGATATATAAGTTCGAACACCGGGGAGCTGTTTTTT

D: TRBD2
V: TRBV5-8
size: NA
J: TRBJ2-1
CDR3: CASSLWGGGSYNEQFF
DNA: TGTGCCAGCAGCTTGTGGGGCGGGGGCTCCTACAATGAGCAGTTCTTC

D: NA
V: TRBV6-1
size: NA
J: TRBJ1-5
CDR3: CASSVGQGEGLPQHF
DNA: TGTGCCAGCAGTGTGGGGCAGGGCGAAGGTCTGCCCCAGCATTTT

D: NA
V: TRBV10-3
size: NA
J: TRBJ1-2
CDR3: CAISESKGGNGYTF
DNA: TGTGCCATCAGTGAGTCTAAGGGCGGGAATGGCTACACCTTC

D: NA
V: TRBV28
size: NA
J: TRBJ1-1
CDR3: CASSLSRDTEAFF
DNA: TGTGCCAGCAGTTTATCTAGGGACACTGAAGCTTTCTTT

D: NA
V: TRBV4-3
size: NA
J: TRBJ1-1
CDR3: CASSQDKNTEAFF
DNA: TGCGCCAGCAGCCAAGACAAGAACACTGAAGCTTTCTTT

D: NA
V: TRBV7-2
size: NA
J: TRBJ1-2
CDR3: CASSPRRGYGYTF
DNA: TGTGCCAGCAGCCCCAGGAGGGGATACGGCTACACCTTC

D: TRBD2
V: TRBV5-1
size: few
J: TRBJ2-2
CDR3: CASSPGRGGVSGELFF
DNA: TGCGCCAGCAGCCCCGGGAGGGGAGGAGTCTCCGGGGAGCTGTTTTTT

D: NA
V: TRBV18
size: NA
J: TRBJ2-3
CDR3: CASSPQSSTDTQYF
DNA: TGTGCCAGCTCACCTCAGTCTAGCACAGATACGCAGTATTTT

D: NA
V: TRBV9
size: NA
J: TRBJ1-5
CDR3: CASSVAQGSGPQHF
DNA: TGTGCCAGCAGCGTAGCTCAGGGATCCGGGCCCCAGCATTTT

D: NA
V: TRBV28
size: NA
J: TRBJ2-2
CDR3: CASSAGNTGELFF
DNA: TGTGCCAGCAGTGCGGGGAACACCGGGGAGCTGTTTTTT

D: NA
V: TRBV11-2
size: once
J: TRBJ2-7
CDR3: CASSLERGVYYEQYF
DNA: TGTGCCAGCAGCTTAGAACGGGGAGTTTACTACGAGCAGTACTTC

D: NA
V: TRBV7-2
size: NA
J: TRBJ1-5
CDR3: CASSIRGGRVGQPQHF
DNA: TGTGCCAGCTCAATAAGGGGGGGCAGGGTAGGACAGCCCCAGCATTTT

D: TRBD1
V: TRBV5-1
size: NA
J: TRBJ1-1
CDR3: CASSVGQRNTEAFF
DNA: TGCGCCAGCAGCGTGGGACAGAGGAACACTGAAGCTTTCTTT

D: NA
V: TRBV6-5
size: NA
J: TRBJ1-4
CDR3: CASSFDRTNEKLFF
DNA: TGTGCCAGCAGTTTCGACAGAACTAATGAAAAACTGTTTTTT

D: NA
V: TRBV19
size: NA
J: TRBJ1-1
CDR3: CASSPQTDNTEAFF
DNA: TGTGCCAGTAGTCCCCAGACGGATAACACTGAAGCTTTCTTT

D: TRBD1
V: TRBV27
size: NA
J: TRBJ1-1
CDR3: CASNPRWDRELLNTEAFF
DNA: TGTGCCAGCAACCCACGCTGGGACAGGGAGCTTTTGAACACTGAAGCTTTCTTT

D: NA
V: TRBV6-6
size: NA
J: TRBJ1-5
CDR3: CASKENNQPQHF
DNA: TGTGCCAGCAAGGAGAACAATCAGCCCCAGCATTTT

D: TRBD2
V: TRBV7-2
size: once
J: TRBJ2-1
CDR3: CASSLGGRTNNEQFF
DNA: TGTGCCAGCAGCTTGGGCGGGAGGACAAACAATGAGCAGTTCTTC

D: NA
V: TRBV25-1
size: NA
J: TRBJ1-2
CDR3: CASSLGQSGYTF
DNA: TGTGCCAGCAGCCTGGGGCAGTCTGGCTACACCTTC

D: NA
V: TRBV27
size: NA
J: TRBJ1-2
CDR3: CASSLLAELGYGYTF
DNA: TGTGCCAGCAGTTTATTAGCAGAGCTGGGCTATGGCTACACCTTC

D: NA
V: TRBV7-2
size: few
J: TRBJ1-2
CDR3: CASSSFNRDNYGYTF
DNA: TGTGCCAGCAGCTCCTTCAACAGGGATAACTATGGCTACACCTTC

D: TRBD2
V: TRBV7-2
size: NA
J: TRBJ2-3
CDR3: CASSPGGISTDTQYF
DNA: TGTGCCAGCAGCCCGGGGGGGATTAGCACAGATACGCAGTATTTT

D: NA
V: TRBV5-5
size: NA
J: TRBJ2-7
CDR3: CASSARDGTYEQYF
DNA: TGTGCCAGCAGCGCGAGGGACGGTACCTACGAGCAGTACTTC

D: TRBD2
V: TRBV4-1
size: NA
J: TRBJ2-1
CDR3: CASSQVGIGLAGVKSYNEQFF
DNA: TGCGCCAGCAGCCAGGTTGGTATCGGACTAGCGGGAGTGAAGTCCTACAATGAGCAGTTCTTC

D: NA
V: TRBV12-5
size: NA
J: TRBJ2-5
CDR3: CASGSSRGETQYF
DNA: TGTGCTAGTGGCTCCAGCAGGGGAGAGACCCAGTACTTC

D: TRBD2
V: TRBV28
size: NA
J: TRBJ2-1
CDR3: CASSFPGLAGVREQFF
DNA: TGTGCCAGCAGTTTCCCGGGGCTAGCGGGGGTTAGGGAGCAGTTCTTC

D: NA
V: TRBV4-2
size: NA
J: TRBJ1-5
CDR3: CASSQDGELNQPQHF
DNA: TGTGCCAGCAGCCAAGATGGGGAGCTTAATCAGCCCCAGCATTTT

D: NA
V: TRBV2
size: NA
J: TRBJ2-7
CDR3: CASISGAAAEQYF
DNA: TGTGCCAGCATATCAGGGGCCGCCGCCGAGCAGTACTTC

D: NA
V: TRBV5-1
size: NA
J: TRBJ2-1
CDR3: CASSFWVDGNEQFF
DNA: TGCGCCAGCAGCTTCTGGGTCGATGGAAATGAGCAGTTCTTC

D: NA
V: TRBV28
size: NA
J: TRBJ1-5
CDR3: CASSLDWGEEPQHF
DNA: TGTGCCAGCAGTTTAGACTGGGGGGAGGAGCCCCAGCATTTT

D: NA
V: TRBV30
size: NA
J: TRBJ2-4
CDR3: CAWKPVLNIQYF
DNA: TGTGCCTGGAAACCTGTGTTGAACATTCAGTACTTC

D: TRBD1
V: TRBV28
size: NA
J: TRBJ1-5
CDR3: CASSLLNRGTYQPQHF
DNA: TGTGCCAGCAGTTTATTAAACAGGGGTACCTATCAGCCCCAGCATTTT

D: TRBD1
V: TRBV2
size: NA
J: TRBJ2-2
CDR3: CASSADRANTGELFF
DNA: TGTGCCAGCAGTGCCGACAGGGCAAACACCGGGGAGCTGTTTTTT

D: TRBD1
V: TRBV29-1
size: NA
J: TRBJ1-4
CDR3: CSVRDRVNEKLFF
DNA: TGCAGCGTTCGGGACAGAGTTAATGAAAAACTGTTTTTT

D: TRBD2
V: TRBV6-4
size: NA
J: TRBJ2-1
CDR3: CASRIKGLAGGYFSYNEQFF
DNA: TGTGCCAGCAGGATTAAGGGACTAGCGGGAGGTTACTTCTCCTACAATGAGCAGTTCTTC

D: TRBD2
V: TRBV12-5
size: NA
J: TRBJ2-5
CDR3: CASGPGTSREETQYF
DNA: TGTGCTAGTGGTCCCGGGACTAGCCGCGAAGAGACCCAGTACTTC

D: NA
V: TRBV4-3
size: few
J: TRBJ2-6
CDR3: CASSQDPDGSSGANVLTF
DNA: TGCGCCAGCAGCCAAGATCCGGACGGTTCCTCTGGGGCCAACGTCCTGACTTTC

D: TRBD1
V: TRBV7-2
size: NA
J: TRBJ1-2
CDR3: CASSGAQGAGYTF
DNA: TGTGCCAGCAGCGGGGCCCAGGGGGCGGGCTACACCTTC

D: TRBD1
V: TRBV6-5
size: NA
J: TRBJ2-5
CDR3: CASRNPWDRKTQYF
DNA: TGTGCCAGCAGGAATCCTTGGGACAGGAAGACCCAGTACTTC

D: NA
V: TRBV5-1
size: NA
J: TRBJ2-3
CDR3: CASSLRGAGSTDTQYF
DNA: TGCGCCAGCAGCTTGCGAGGGGCAGGCAGCACAGATACGCAGTATTTT

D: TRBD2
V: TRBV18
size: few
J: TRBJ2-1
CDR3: CASSGLAGELNEQFF
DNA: TGTGCCAGCTCGGGACTAGCGGGGGAGCTTAATGAGCAGTTCTTC

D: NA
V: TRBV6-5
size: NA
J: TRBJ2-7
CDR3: CASSYSGPYEQYF
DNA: TGTGCCAGCAGTTACTCGGGACCCTACGAGCAGTACTTC

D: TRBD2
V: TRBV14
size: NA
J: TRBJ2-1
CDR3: CASSQGLAADEQFF
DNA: TGTGCCAGCAGCCAGGGACTAGCGGCGGATGAGCAGTTCTTC

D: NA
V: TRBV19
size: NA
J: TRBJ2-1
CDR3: CASSSATGRAAYNEQFF
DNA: TGTGCCAGTAGTTCCGCCACGGGCCGAGCGGCGTACAATGAGCAGTTCTTC

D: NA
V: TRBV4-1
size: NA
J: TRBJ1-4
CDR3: CASSQTEARANEKLFF
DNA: TGCGCCAGCAGCCAGACGGAGGCCAGGGCTAATGAAAAACTGTTTTTT